Below, 19 T cell receptor beta chains from the same sample are listed, as sequenced in a study of tumor and adjacent non-tumor tissue in lung cancer. A modified ARM-PCR protocol with three rounds of nested PCR amplified TCRbeta. Each CDR3 protein gets one entry after TCRdb re-called the multiplex PCR reads with MiXCR. The table shows some 100,000 distinct CDR3 sequences, with roughly two thirds occurring only once. RNA was extracted from bulk tissue without any cell sorting. Distant lung tissue was collected more than 3 cm away from the tumor edge. The sequencing sample was made of distant non-tumor lung tissue. The receptors here all came from a man aged 25-45 years with non-small cell lung cancer.

V usage is TRBV21-1 and J usage is TRBJ2-5; the tabulated D call, TRBD2, remains unverified against the DNA. TRBV21-1 is annotated as a pseudogene. This CDR3 region has 14 residues. CDR3 nucleotides: TGTGCCAGCAGCACCCCACTAGCGAAGGAGACCCAGTACTTC. Protein: CASSTPLAKETQYF.

In the case of this clonotype: Germline is not matched at one junction end, which may reflect a read error. This chain uses TRBV10-1 with TRBJ2-1; 9 bases align to TRBD2. Germline V gene data show CDR1 as WNHNN and CDR2 as SYGVQD (reference sequence). This CDR3 has 15 residues. The CDR3 coding sequence is TGCACCAGCAGCTCCAGGACTAGCGACCACAATGAGCAGTTCTTC. Residues: CTSSSRTSDHNEQFF.

A remark on this clonotype: A much larger clone differs from this one at a single base, so this may be a read error. The chain is built from TRBV5-1 and TRBJ2-1; a possible D gene is TRBD2 (5 bases). This CDR3 region has 13 residues. The ends were cut back, 1 base at V and 10 bases at J, with 12 bases in the middle. Germline assignment: CDR1 SGHRS and CDR2 YFSETQ. The CDR3 spells CASSLTGLGEQFF. The DNA of the CDR3 is TGCGCCAGCAGCTTGACGGGATTGGGGGAGCAGTTCTTC.

As for this clonotype: An end of the junction differs from the germline gene, which may be a read error. The rearrangement links TRBV6-2 or TRBV6-3 to TRBJ2-3, with 14 positions matching TRBD2. The CDR3 is 18 residues long. CDR1 is MNHEY, CDR2 SVGEGT, per germline. CDR3 DNA sequence: TGTGCCAGTAGTTACCCGACTAGCGGGAGGGCCTCGGTAGGTACGCAGTATTTT. Translating gives CASSYPTSGRASVGTQYF.

Concerning this clonotype itself: This may stem from a read error, because a much larger clone lies one nucleotide away. The V and J genes are TRBV24-1 and TRBJ2-5, with 9 bases fitting TRBD1. The length of the CDR3 is 15 residues. Germline CDR1 is KGHDR and CDR2 is SFDVKD. CDR3 bases: TGTGCCACCAGTGAAACCGGGACAGGGAAGGAGACCCAGCACTTC. Protein: CATSETGTGKETQHF.

A word on this clonotype: It is likely a read error, because the conserved phenylalanine at the end of the CDR3 is missing. The chain joins TRBV6-5 to TRBJ2-1; 10 bases fit TRBD2. The germline V gene encodes CDR1 MNHEY and CDR2 SVGAGI. This CDR3 spans 15 amino acids. CDR3 DNA sequence: TGTGTCAGCAGCCGAGCGGGGGGGTCCTACAATGAGCAGTTCTTA. Amino acid sequence: CVSSRAGGSYNEQFL.

This clonotype was counted between two and nine times. The chain links TRBV11-1 to TRBJ1-1, with TRBD1 matching 7 bases. CDR1 is SGHAT and CDR2 is FQDESV in the germline V gene (reference sequence). V gave up 5 bases and J gave up 8 bases; unmatched junction bases: 11. The CDR3 is 14 amino acids. DNA for the CDR3: TGTGCCAGCAGCCACCCTAGCAGGGGGAACGAAGCTTTCTTT. Encoded protein: CASSHPSRGNEAFF.

The sample holds many counts of this clonotype. V is TRBV5-5 and J is TRBJ1-5; D possibly corresponds to TRBD1 (5 bases). Trimming stripped 2 bases from V and 0 bases from J, with 9 bases between. The CDR3 is 15 residues long. Germline V lookup: CDR1 SGHKS, CDR2 YYEKEE (reference sequence). The CDR3 bases are TGTGCCAGCAGCTTAGGGGTATATAGCAATCAGCCCCAGCATTTT. It is translated as CASSLGVYSNQPQHF. Looking up the rest from reference TRBV5-5 and TRBJ1-5 gives the full variable domain: DAGVTQSPTHLIKTRGQQVTLRCSPISGHKSVSWYQQVLGQGPQFIFQYYEKEERGRGNFPDRFSARQFPNYSSELNVNALLLGDSALYLCASSLGVYSNQPQHFGDGTRLSIL.

The chain combines TRBV6-5 with TRBJ2-2, with a weak D call TRBD2 (6 bases). The CDR3 is made up of 13 amino acids. V lost 2 bases and J 6 bases, leaving 7 bases between the germline ends. Germline V gene data show CDR1 as MNHEY and CDR2 as SVGAGI. The DNA for the CDR3 is TGTGCCAGCAGTTACGGGACTCCCGGGGAGCTGTTTTTT. Protein product: CASSYGTPGELFF.

This clonotype came up once. Compared with germline, one end of the junction differs, possibly owing to a read error. The V call is TRBV4-1, the J call TRBJ2-7; the match to TRBD1 covers 8 bases. This CDR3 region has 17 residues. Per germline, CDR1 MGHRA and CDR2 YSYEKL. This chain's CDR3 is CTSSPLYRTGSVYEQFF. CDR3 nucleotides: TGCACCAGCAGCCCTTTATACCGGACAGGGAGTGTCTACGAGCAGTTCTTT.

The count of this clonotype is one. A much larger clone is a single base away; this may be a read error. The chain combines TRBV14 with TRBJ2-5; possible D gene TRBD2, 5 bases. The CDR3 loop spans 13 amino acids. Germline CDR1 and CDR2: SGHDN and FVKESK. CDR3 in amino acids: CTSSQDLGRTQYF. The CDR3 DNA follows: TGTACCAGCAGCCAAGACCTTGGGAGGACCCAGTACTTC.

The table lists this clonotype with many counts. V and J are TRBV6-5 and TRBJ1-3, with TRBD1 matching over 7 bases. J lost 1 base, V lost 6 bases, and 6 bases had no gene match. The CDR3 spans 15 residues. Germline CDR1 reads MNHEY; CDR2 reads SVGAGI. For the CDR3, the DNA is TGTGCCAGCAGGGCGGGACAGTCTTCTGGAAACACCATATATTTT. The encoded protein is CASRAGQSSGNTIYF.

The genes are TRBV11-3 and TRBJ1-4, with D possibly TRBD1 on 5 matching bases. Trimming left V 4 bases short and J 2 bases short, with 14 bases between. The CDR3 consists of 16 residues. The germline gives CDR1 SGHNT, CDR2 YENEEA. This chain's CDR3 is CASSSVRTPTNEKLFF. CDR3 in DNA: TGTGCCAGCAGCTCCGTTAGGACACCGACTAATGAAAAACTGTTTTTT.

Notes on this clonotype: At one of its ends the junction is not consistent with the germline gene, which may arise from a read error. The chain employs TRBV12-3 or TRBV12-4 and TRBJ2-3, with 7 bases fitting TRBD2. The CDR3 runs 15 residues. In DNA form, the CDR3 reads TGTGCCAGCAGTTTAGTGGGGGGGAGCACAGATAGGCAGTATTTT. This sequence encodes CASSLVGGSTDRQYF.

This sequence joins TRBV12-3 or TRBV12-4 and TRBJ2-7; no definite D call. Trimming pared 3 bases from V and 10 bases from J, leaving 16 bases between. The CDR3 totals 13 residues. The CDR3 sequence: CASSFYDGGEQYF. The CDR3 coding sequence is TGTGCCAGCAGTTTCTACGACGGTGGGGAACAGTACTTC.

Turning to this clonotype: At one boundary the junction diverges from the germline segment, which might be a read error. This chain links TRBV6-5 with TRBJ2-3; possibly TRBD2 for D (6 bases). The CDR3 is 17 amino acids. Germline CDR1 reads MNHEY; CDR2 reads SVGAGI. DNA for the CDR3: TGTGCCAGCAGTTACTCCTGGGCGGGCGCGGGGAAAGATTCGCAGTATTTT. Encoded protein: CASSYSWAGAGKDSQYF.

Comments on this clonotype: A read error may produce the germline difference seen at one junction end. This chain joins TRBV4-2 and TRBJ2-1, with 15 bases identical to TRBD2. This CDR3 contains 18 residues. Per germline, CDR1 LGHNA and CDR2 YNFKEQ. CDR3 nucleotide sequence: TGTGCAAGCAGCCAAGGACTAGCGGGGGGGCGGGGAAGAGGTGACCAGTTCTTC. Translated, it gives CASSQGLAGGRGRGDQFF.

There are many counts of this clonotype. The chain is built from TRBV6-6 and TRBJ2-5, with 8 bases lining up with TRBD2. Germline trimming cut 3 bases from V and 5 bases from J; bases unmatched to any gene: 11. Looked up from germline, CDR1 is MNHNY and CDR2 is SVGAGI (reference sequence). There are 16 residues in the CDR3. CDR3 coding DNA: TGTGCCAGCAGTTATAGTTTGCGGGGGGCCTTCGAGACCCAGTACTTC. Residues: CASSYSLRGAFETQYF.

The rearrangement joins TRBV20-1 to TRBJ2-3; 7 nucleotides agree with TRBD1. The DNA end favors TRBJ1-5, so the J call may be wrong. Germline V lookup: CDR1 DFQATT, CDR2 SNEGSKA (reference sequence). The CDR3 sequence is 14 residues long. The CDR3 protein is CSGEGAGGTDTQHF. In DNA form, the CDR3 reads TGCAGTGGGGAAGGAGCAGGGGGTACCGATACGCAGCATTTT.